Presented here are 31 T cell receptor beta chains from one specimen sequenced in a study of beta chain features in type 1 diabetes. Expressed TCRB transcripts were sequenced, since all the RNA that had been isolated was reverse transcribed. Profiling relied on immunoSEQ multiplex PCR, and the TCRdb table lists in-frame clones only, not all of them. The table lists hundreds of thousands of clones, 15% to 20% of them singletons. The sequencing input was naive CD4+ T cells from blood. Source of these receptors: a woman aged 18-29 years in good health.

The rearrangement joins TRBV7-8 to TRBJ2-5; no reliable D call. V lost 5 bases and J lost 4, with 5 bases in between. The CDR3 runs to 11 residues. Germline V gene sequence: CDR1 SGHVS, CDR2 FQNEAQ. The CDR3 coding sequence is TGTGCCAGCAGCCCTAGAGAGACCCAGTACTTC. Its translation: CASSPRETQYF.

The CDR3 nucleotides are TGTGCCATCAGTGGTACAGGGGCTAATGAAAAACTGTTTTTT. Amino acid sequence: CAISGTGANEKLFF. The V and J genes are TRBV10-3 and TRBJ1-4, with 7 nucleotides matching TRBD1. The CDR3 length is 14 residues. Losses at the gene ends were 4 bases for V and 3 bases for J; bases not matched to a gene: 2. Per germline, CDR1 ENHRY and CDR2 SYGVKD.

The rearrangement joins TRBV19 to TRBJ1-5; D might be TRBD1 (5 bases). Germline V gene lookup returns CDR1 LNHDA and CDR2 SQIVND (reference sequence). This CDR3 spans 17 amino acids. Trimming removed 5 bases at V and 8 bases at J, with 25 bases between. In DNA, the CDR3 is TGTGCCAGTAGTCGCGCAGGGCGGAAATATCGTCCAGAGCCCCAGCATTTT. It specifies CASSRAGRKYRPEPQHF. Full variable domain (missing parts from reference TRBV19 and TRBJ1-5): DGGITQSPKYLFRKEGQNVTLSCEQNLNHDAMYWYRQDPGQGLRLIYYSQIVNDFQKGDIAEGYSVSREKKESFPLTVTSAQKNPTAFYLCASSRAGRKYRPEPQHFGDGTRLSIL.

This clone was observed a handful of times. The rearrangement joins TRBV12-5 to TRBJ2-3, with D perhaps TRBD2 (5 bases). This CDR3 spans 12 amino acids. The V end was cut by 4 bases, the J end by 8 bases, with 10 bases between. Per germline, CDR1 LGHNT and CDR2 FRNRAP. The CDR3 nucleotides are TGTGCTAGTGGTTCCCCGGCGGGTACGCAGTATTTT. Its translation: CASGSPAGTQYF.

The chain combines TRBV5-6 with TRBJ2-1, with TRBD2 as a possible D gene (6 bases). CDR1 is SGHDT, CDR2 YYEEEE, per germline. This CDR3 is built from 15 residues. Trimming removed 5 bases at V and 2 bases at J, with 14 bases between. CDR3 nucleotides: TGTGCCAGCAGAGTTAAGTGGGAGGCCTACAATGAGCAGTTCTTC. Encoded protein: CASRVKWEAYNEQFF.

This clone has just a few counts. The gene calls are TRBV28 and TRBJ2-7; perhaps D is TRBD1 or TRBD2 (6 bases each). Between the trimmed V and J ends, which lost 6 bases and 2 bases, there was a span of 11 bases. The CDR3 contains 13 residues. Germline V lookup: CDR1 MDHEN, CDR2 SYDVKM. Here the CDR3 reads CASREGGTYEQYF. The CDR3 DNA sequence: TGTGCCAGCAGGGAGGGGGGAACCTACGAGCAGTACTTC.

The chain employs TRBV28 and TRBJ2-1; 7 positions agree with TRBD1. Germline V gene data show CDR1 as MDHEN and CDR2 as SYDVKM. V trimming: 2 bases; J trimming: 6 bases; junction bases outside the gene matches: 4. The CDR3 loop spans 14 amino acids. CDR3 loop: CASSLTGVGNEQFF. The DNA for the CDR3 is TGTGCCAGCAGTTTAACAGGGGTGGGCAATGAGCAGTTCTTC.

The CDR3, as DNA: TGTGCCAGCAGCTTTTTTTGGAGTAGCTCCTACAATGAGCAGTTCTTC. This translates into CASSFFWSSSYNEQFF. The chain carries TRBV11-1 and TRBJ2-1; D gene ambiguous. Germline CDR1 SGHAT, CDR2 FQDESV (reference sequence). The CDR3 length is 16 residues. V was pared by 3 bases and J by 0 bases, with 12 bases between.

This clone was counted between two and nine times. The chain joins TRBV25-1 to TRBJ2-5; D not resolved. The CDR3 contains 14 residues. V lost 3 bases to trimming and J lost 2 bases, with 10 bases between them. Germline CDR1 and CDR2: MGHDK and SYGVNS. The CDR3 bases are TGTGCCAGCAGTGAGCCCGGAGTTCAAGAGACCCAGTACTTC. Its translation: CASSEPGVQETQYF.

V gene TRBV6-5 combines with J gene TRBJ2-3; a weak D match, TRBD1 (6 bases). Trimming pared 6 bases from V and 5 bases from J, leaving 15 bases between. Germline V gives CDR1 MNHEY, CDR2 SVGAGI. The CDR3 spans 14 residues. CDR3 nucleotides: TGTGCCAGCAGCCACAGGGAGCCGGGAGATACGCAGTATTTT. Protein: CASSHREPGDTQYF.

The CDR3 coding sequence is TGTGCCAGCAGCTTGAGGCGGCCGCGGGATGAAGCTTTCTTT. It yields the protein CASSLRRPRDEAFF. The rearrangement uses TRBV5-6 and TRBJ1-1; the D is unclear. The V and J ends lost 1 base and 7 bases respectively, with 14 bases between them. The CDR3 is 14 amino acids. The V gene's germline CDR1 is SGHDT and CDR2 YYEEEE.

With respect to this clone: Other DNA sequences within the sample encode an identical CDR3. The chain joins TRBV5-1 to TRBJ1-2; 7 bases match TRBD1. The junction had 5 bases not matched to a gene; V was cut back by 4 bases and J by 2 bases. Germline CDR1 SGHRS, CDR2 YFSETQ. CDR3 length equals 14 residues. The CDR3 DNA follows: TGCGCCAGCAGCACGCGGGACAGCAACTATGGCTACACCTTC. Translated: CASSTRDSNYGYTF.

This clone was detected only a few times. V usage is TRBV9 and J usage is TRBJ2-7; TRBD1 matches 7 bases. The junction had 9 bases not matched to a gene; V was cut back by 4 bases and J by 2 bases. The germline gives CDR1 SGDLS, CDR2 YYNGEE. CDR3 length: 15 amino acids. CDR3 amino acids: CASSPRQGQPYEQYF. The CDR3 coding sequence is TGTGCCAGCAGCCCGCGACAGGGACAACCCTACGAGCAGTACTTC.

The chain combines TRBV6-6 with TRBJ1-1, with D hard to call. Germline assignment: CDR1 MNHNY and CDR2 SVGAGI (reference sequence). This CDR3 has 12 amino acids. The V gene lost 6 bases and the J gene lost 0 bases, with 5 bases spanning the gap. CDR3 loop: CASSVLNTEAFF. The CDR3 bases are TGTGCCAGCAGCGTACTGAACACTGAAGCTTTCTTT.

This clone was recorded a few times. The chain carries TRBV6-5 and TRBJ2-3, with D unclear. The CDR3 extends over 12 amino acids. Germline V gives CDR1 MNHEY, CDR2 SVGAGI. Trimming shortened V by 8 bases and J by 10 bases, and 16 bases separated the two germline ends. This chain's CDR3 is CASRFVGGSQYF. CDR3 in DNA: TGTGCCAGCCGATTCGTTGGTGGTTCGCAGTATTTT.

The chain recombines TRBV11-2 with TRBJ2-3, with unresolved D. Germline V gene data show CDR1 as SGHAT and CDR2 as FQNNGV. The length of the CDR3 is 15 residues. V lost 3 bases to trimming and J lost 2 bases, with 12 bases between them. CDR3 sequence reads: CASSFYLSHTDTQYF. In DNA, the CDR3 is TGTGCCAGCAGCTTTTATTTGTCCCACACAGATACGCAGTATTTT. The variable domain in full, completed from reference TRBV11-2 and TRBJ2-3, reads EAGVAQSPRYKIIEKRQSVAFWCNPISGHATLYWYQQILGQGPKLLIQFQNNGVVDDSQLPKDRFSAERLKGVDSTLKIQPAKLEDSAVYLCASSFYLSHTDTQYFGPGTRLTVL.

The gene calls are TRBV5-5 and TRBJ2-1; D gene uncertain. With 0 bases removed from V and 8 bases from J, the gap between germline ends came to 6 bases. The V gene's germline CDR1 is SGHKS and CDR2 YYEKEE (reference sequence). The CDR3 loop spans 12 amino acids. Here the CDR3 DNA reads TGTGCCAGCAGCTTGGGTTTTTATGAGCAGTTCTTC. Amino acids: CASSLGFYEQFF.

The V and J genes are TRBV7-3 and TRBJ2-3, with D perhaps given as TRBD1 or TRBD2 (5 bases each). CDR1 is SGHTA, CDR2 FQGTGA, per germline. The V end was cut by 5 bases, the J end by 1 base, with 19 bases between. The CDR3 totals 17 residues. The CDR3 loop reads CASSPTGTGYGTDTQYF. In nucleotides, the CDR3 is TGTGCCAGCAGCCCAACGGGGACGGGTTACGGCACAGATACGCAGTATTTT.

Only a few counts were recorded for this clone. V usage is TRBV9 and J usage is TRBJ2-7; D is perhaps TRBD1 (5 bases). V gave up 0 bases and J gave up 4 bases, with 17 bases separating them. This CDR3 is 16 amino acids long. Germline V CDR1 and CDR2: SGDLS, YYNGEE. In DNA form, the CDR3 reads TGTGCCAGCAGCGTAGCGGTAAGGGGCATGAGGTACGAGCAGTACTTC. It codes for CASSVAVRGMRYEQYF.

V usage is TRBV28 and J usage is TRBJ1-1; maybe TRBD1 (6 bases). The CDR3 totals 15 residues. Trimming took 6 bases from V and 5 from J, leaving 19 bases between them. Germline CDR1 reads MDHEN; CDR2 reads SYDVKM. CDR3 region: CASRPTGLGVTEAFF. CDR3 nucleotides: TGTGCCAGCAGGCCTACAGGGTTAGGGGTTACTGAAGCTTTCTTT.

The chain employs TRBV6-5 and TRBJ2-5, with 10 nucleotides matching TRBD2. Germline loops: CDR1 MNHEY, CDR2 SVGAGI. V shed 0 bases and J 5 bases; nucleotides not matched to a gene: 6. The CDR3 sequence is 16 residues long. The CDR3 protein is CASSYSASGSVETQYF. The CDR3 coding sequence is TGTGCCAGCAGTTACTCGGCTAGCGGGAGTGTGGAGACCCAGTACTTC.

This clone was recorded a few times. The gene calls are TRBV5-6 and TRBJ2-1; D remains ambiguous. The germline gives CDR1 SGHDT, CDR2 YYEEEE. V lost 1 base to trimming and J lost 0 bases, with 8 bases between them. This CDR3 is built from 15 residues. The CDR3: CASSLRVGSYNEQFF. In DNA, the CDR3 is TGTGCCAGCAGCTTGAGGGTGGGCTCCTACAATGAGCAGTTCTTC.

A few counts support this clone. The J gene is TRBJ2-3, the V gene TRBV4-3; 15 positions agree with TRBD2. In germline, CDR1 is LGHNA, CDR2 YSLEER. V lost 1 base, J lost 5 bases, and 7 bases stayed unmatched. This CDR3 region has 18 residues. The CDR3 DNA follows: TGCGCCAGCAGCCAAGTTAAACCGGGACTAGCGGGAGGAGATACGCAGTATTTT. It specifies CASSQVKPGLAGGDTQYF.

The chain combines TRBV10-3 with TRBJ1-5, with D hard to call. CDR1 is ENHRY, CDR2 SYGVKD, per germline. Between the trimmed V and J ends, which lost 3 bases and 7 bases, there was a span of 13 bases. This CDR3 is 14 amino acids long. DNA of the CDR3: TGTGCCATCAGTGAAGAAGGGTCGAGCCAGCCCCAGCATTTT. Its protein product is CAISEEGSSQPQHF.

This clone was seen more than once but under ten times. The chain uses TRBV2 and TRBJ2-3; TRBD2 matches 13 bases. Looked up from germline, CDR1 is SNHLY and CDR2 is FYNNEI. V was clipped by 4 bases and J by 6 bases; unmatched bases: 7. This CDR3 region has 16 residues. The CDR3 DNA is TGTGCCAGCAGTGTTCGACTAGCGGGGGGTTTGGATACGCAGTATTTT. It codes for CASSVRLAGGLDTQYF.

This clone turned up a few times. The V gene is TRBV10-3, the J gene TRBJ2-5; D gene uncertain. Trimming took 6 bases from V and 5 from J, leaving 13 bases between them. The CDR3 spans 13 residues. Germline V gives CDR1 ENHRY, CDR2 SYGVKD. This CDR3 reads CAIRDLVGETQYF. The CDR3 coding sequence is TGTGCCATCAGGGATTTGGTTGGCGAGACCCAGTACTTC.

V gene TRBV9 combines with J gene TRBJ1-3; 9 bases are shared with TRBD1. V shed 0 bases, J shed 8 bases, and the junction held 6 bases outside the gene matches. Germline CDR1 reads SGDLS; CDR2 reads YYNGEE. This CDR3 has 15 amino acids. The CDR3 DNA reads TGTGCCAGCAGCGTAGACGACAGGGGGTTTGACACCATATATTTT. This translates into CASSVDDRGFDTIYF.

This clone was seen only a few times. The CDR3 loop reads CASSVGQTNTGELFF. In nucleotides, the CDR3 is TGTGCCAGCAGCGTTGGACAGACTAACACCGGGGAGCTGTTTTTT. This chain links TRBV9 with TRBJ2-2, with a weak D call TRBD1 (6 bases). Trimming cost V 2 bases and J 2 bases, with 10 bases left between them. This CDR3 spans 15 amino acids. Germline V gene data show CDR1 as SGDLS and CDR2 as YYNGEE.

This clone was counted between two and nine times. The chain combines TRBV11-2 with TRBJ1-1, with D unclear. Trimming removed 4 bases at V and 3 bases at J, with 18 bases between. Germline lookup yields CDR1 SGHAT and CDR2 FQNNGV. The CDR3 sequence is 16 residues long. CDR3 DNA: TGTGCCAGCAGCTATAGGCCGTCGCATATGGACACTGAAGCTTTCTTT. Translating it yields CASSYRPSHMDTEAFF.

This clone came up a few times. This sequence joins TRBV5-1 and TRBJ2-2; 8 nucleotides match TRBD1. Germline V gives CDR1 SGHRS, CDR2 YFSETQ. The CDR3 is 14 amino acids. V was pared by 4 bases and J by 6 bases, with 5 bases of the junction left unmatched. The CDR3 sequence is CASSNQGAPGELFF. The CDR3 region has the DNA TGCGCCAGCAGCAACCAGGGGGCGCCCGGGGAGCTGTTTTTT.

The chain recombines TRBV6-6 with TRBJ2-1; 10 nucleotides match TRBD2. The CDR3 has 12 residues. CDR1 and CDR2 (germline): MNHNY, SVGAGI (reference sequence). J lost 16 bases, V lost 2 bases, and 5 bases had no gene match. CDR3 in DNA: TGTGCCAGCAGTTACCCTAGCGGGAGTCTTTTCTTC. Translating gives CASSYPSGSLFF.